The next 17 T cell receptor beta chains were all read from a single sample in a study of T cells in localized non-small cell lung cancer. Libraries were prepared by immunoSEQ multiplex PCR; TCRdb keeps only in-frame clonotypes and omits some of them. The sample lists 20,000 to 30,000 clones, 86% occurring once. The sample consisted of peripheral blood, taken before any cancer treatment. The source of these receptors is a woman aged 40-69 years with stage I lung adenocarcinoma.

This chain joins TRBV5-4 and TRBJ2-5; 9 nucleotides agree with TRBD1. The V gene's germline CDR1 is SGHNT and CDR2 YYREEE (reference sequence). V lost 3 bases and J lost 5; bases outside the gene matches: 11. The CDR3 sequence is 16 residues long. The CDR3 sequence: CASSSGPDRGWETQYF. For the CDR3, the DNA is TGTGCCAGCAGCTCGGGGCCGGACAGGGGTTGGGAGACCCAGTACTTC.

The chain has TRBV7-6 and TRBJ2-5; no definite D call. The germline V and J ends were trimmed by 4 bases and 5 bases, with 14 bases remaining between them. Germline V gene data show CDR1 as SGHVS and CDR2 as FNYEAQ. CDR3 length: 14 amino acids. DNA of the CDR3: TGTGCCAGCAGCTCGGAACTGATCGGGGAGACCCAGTACTTC. Protein sequence: CASSSELIGETQYF.

The CDR3 nucleotides are TGTGCCAGCAGCGTAGCGGACAGTAATTCACCCCTCCACTTT. This codes for CASSVADSNSPLHF. The chain uses TRBV9 and TRBJ1-6, with D perhaps TRBD1 (6 bases). The length of the CDR3 is 14 residues. Germline CDR1 and CDR2: SGDLS and YYNGEE. Trimming took 0 bases from V and 6 from J, leaving 7 bases between them.

The chain links TRBV7-2 to TRBJ1-2; D is unclear. Germline CDR1 reads SGHTA; CDR2 reads FQGNSA. The CDR3 totals 14 residues. Trimming shortened V by 5 bases and J by 5 bases, and 15 bases separated the two germline ends. The DNA for the CDR3 is TGTGCCAGCAGCCCCCGTGACGGAGGGTATGGCTACACCTTC. This gives the protein CASSPRDGGYGYTF.

The V and J genes are TRBV6-4 and TRBJ2-3; D is unresolved. The CDR3 consists of 13 residues. V was cut by 0 bases and J by 3 bases, with 4 bases left in between. Germline V gene lookup returns CDR1 MRHNA and CDR2 SNTAGT. The CDR3 coding sequence is TGTGCCAGCAGTGACTCAACTACAGATACGCAGTATTTT. Translation: CASSDSTTDTQYF.

The count of this clone is one. CDR3 region: CASSGTTYNEQFF. The DNA for the CDR3 is TGTGCCAGTAGTGGGACTACCTACAATGAGCAGTTCTTC. The V and J genes are TRBV19 and TRBJ2-1; 7 bases are shared with TRBD2. Trimming removed 5 bases from V and 2 bases from J; junction bases left unmatched: 0. The germline CDR1 and CDR2 sequences are LNHDA and SQIVND (reference sequence). This CDR3 has 13 amino acids.

V usage is TRBV7-8 and J usage is TRBJ2-7; 14 bases line up with TRBD2. The germline V gene has CDR1 SGHVS and CDR2 FQNEAQ. With V trimmed by 1 base and J by 3 bases, 2 bases remained unmatched. The CDR3 consists of 16 residues. As DNA, the CDR3 is TGTGCCAGCAGCTTAGGACTAGCGGGGGGGAACTACGAGCAGTACTTC. As protein: CASSLGLAGGNYEQYF.

The chain employs TRBV7-3 and TRBJ2-3; maybe TRBD1 (5 bases). The V gene lost 3 bases and the J gene lost 2 bases, with 12 bases spanning the gap. The CDR3 consists of 15 residues. Germline loops: CDR1 SGHTA, CDR2 FQGTGA. The CDR3 loop reads CASSLAGLNTDTQYF. CDR3 DNA sequence: TGTGCCAGCAGCTTGGCAGGGCTCAACACAGATACGCAGTATTTT.

The chain uses TRBV4-3 and TRBJ2-7, with D perhaps TRBD1 (5 bases). V dropped 2 bases and J dropped 5 bases, with 10 bases sitting between them. This CDR3 is built from 13 residues. Germline CDR1 is LGHNA and CDR2 is YSLEER. CDR3 protein: CASSQRQFDEQYF. The CDR3 region has the DNA TGCGCCAGCAGCCAAAGACAGTTCGACGAGCAGTACTTC.

The V and J genes are TRBV13 and TRBJ1-1; D remains unclear. This CDR3 has 14 amino acids. The V end was cut by 2 bases, the J end by 1 base, with 8 bases between. Germline lookup yields CDR1 PRHDT and CDR2 FYEKMQ (reference sequence). In DNA form, the CDR3 reads TGTGCCAGCAGCTTACCTCCCGCGAACACTGAAGCTTTCTTT. Its protein product is CASSLPPANTEAFF.

The V call is TRBV6-1, the J call TRBJ1-1, with D perhaps matching TRBD1 (5 bases). CDR3 length: 15 amino acids. CDR1 is MNHNS, CDR2 SASEGT, per germline. V was pared by 4 bases and J by 3 bases, with 15 bases between. This chain's CDR3 is CASSARTGGDTEAFF. CDR3 DNA: TGTGCCAGCAGTGCCCGGACTGGGGGAGACACTGAAGCTTTCTTT.

This rearrangement joins TRBV18 to TRBJ2-5; 8 bases align to TRBD2. The CDR3 extends over 16 amino acids. J lost 0 bases, V lost 2 bases, and 5 bases had no gene match. CDR1 and CDR2 from the germline V gene are KGHSH and LQKENI. The CDR3 region is CASSPGTSGDQETQYF. The CDR3 DNA reads as TGTGCCAGCTCACCAGGCACTAGCGGAGACCAAGAGACCCAGTACTTC. The full variable domain, in which reference TRBV18 and TRBJ2-5 provide the parts outside the CDR3, is NAGVMQNPRHLVRRRGQEARLRCSPMKGHSHVYWYRQLPEEGLKFMVYLQKENIIDESGMPKERFSAEFPKEGPSILRIQQVVRGDSAAYFCASSPGTSGDQETQYFGPGTRLLVL.

This rearrangement joins TRBV7-2 to TRBJ2-7; D is unclear. Trimming took off 5 bases at V and 3 bases at J, with 14 bases between the two ends. The CDR3 spans 14 residues. Germline CDR1 reads SGHTA; CDR2 reads FQGNSA. The CDR3 loop reads CASSPPVSRYEQYF. The CDR3 bases are TGTGCCAGCAGCCCGCCTGTCTCGCGCTACGAGCAGTACTTC.

The rearrangement joins TRBV7-9 to TRBJ1-2; no clear D gene. Per germline, CDR1 SEHNR and CDR2 FQNEAQ (reference sequence). Deletions cut 0 bases from V and 2 bases from J, with 4 bases between. This CDR3 region has 13 residues. CDR3 in DNA: TGTGCCAGCAGCTTAGCAGGGAACTATGGCTACACCTTC. This codes for CASSLAGNYGYTF.

This clone is deemed medium-sized (0.01 to 0.1%). The chain joins TRBV28 to TRBJ2-7; D is tentatively TRBD1 or TRBD2 (6 bases each). CDR1 is MDHEN, CDR2 SYDVKM, per germline. V was clipped by 5 bases and J by 7 bases, with 18 bases between them. This CDR3 has 14 residues. The CDR3 sequence is CASSPPARGVEQYF. The CDR3 DNA reads TGTGCCAGCAGTCCCCCGGCGAGGGGGGTTGAGCAGTACTTC.

The gene calls are TRBV29-1 and TRBJ2-3; 9 bases align to TRBD1. The CDR3 extends over 13 amino acids. V lost 6 bases and J lost 4; bases outside the gene matches: 5. Germline values: CDR1 SQVTM, CDR2 ANQGSEA. The CDR3 is CSVHGDRADTQYF. In DNA form, the CDR3 reads TGCAGCGTCCACGGGGACAGGGCAGATACGCAGTATTTT.

The chain joins TRBV9 to TRBJ1-3; D is uncertain. Germline V gene sequence: CDR1 SGDLS, CDR2 YYNGEE. Trimming pared 0 bases from V and 2 bases from J, leaving 12 bases between. The CDR3 covers 16 residues. The CDR3 nucleotides read TGTGCCAGCAGCGTAGGGTCTCCCTTGGCTGGAAACACCATATATTTT. It encodes CASSVGSPLAGNTIYF.